This T cell receptor (beta chain) originates from a study of blood T cell repertoires in COVID-19 (dated by TCRdb to about 2020). Background on the whole study: Samples covering the acute and convalescent phases of COVID-19 were provided by collaborators in the United States, Italy and Spain. The material from the prospective study consisted of cDNA or gDNA derived from T cells, B-cell-depleted T cells, or PBMCs. The dataset comprised deeply sampled blood TCRbeta repertoires from subjects exposed to, actively infected with, or recovered from COVID-19. The repertoires were made available in a free public database intended to serve as a resource for research on the immune response to SARS-CoV-2. The samples were drawn from two sources: the first 160 participants of the ongoing ImmuneRACE study, and 1,200 or so subjects contributed by 6 global collaborators. Sample metadata almost always included a de-identified subject ID, COVID-19 status, age in years and sex. Where HLA class I and class II types were available, the types were taken from metadata supplied by the sample provider, not from assay-based typing. The research as a whole found: How much clinical and demographic metadata was included differed by source and by participant, and the metadata was provided uncurated.

As to this clone: Its antigen target is currently unknown. No quality values exist for individual bases; no much larger clone is one base distant.

The CDR3 holds 16 amino acids from the cysteine to the phenylalanine. Only CDR3 DNA is held: 48 bases, read in frame from base 1. Trimming takes 2 bases off V and 1 base off J; junction bases not matched to a gene: 6. The germline V gene provides CDR1 ENHRY and CDR2 SYGVKD. TCRbeta CDR3 regions were amplified from genomic DNA by means of the immunoSEQ Assay, a bias-controlled multiplex PCR. As for how the authors treated the data: The number of nucleated cells in each sample was estimated from the amplification of reference gene primers within the assay. Sequence reads were collapsed and filtered to measure the absolute abundance of every unique TCRbeta CDR3 rearrangement. For each sample, productive Simpson clonality was calculated as the square root of Simpson's diversity index over productive rearrangements. Entries here come from immuneACCESS through TCRdb and include only in-frame sequences with V and J called. Some clones fail to appear in such tables; in the studies checked, an unresolved V gene covers under half of the shortfall, and the cause of the remainder is unknown. The V and J calls and clone size are taken from that table; D and trimming were inferred from the DNA. In this sample the table shows about 330,000 clones, about 89% of which occur a single time. About 5.4% of the sample comes from the top ten.

Participants in the prospective study were enrolled through a virtual design, were aged roughly 18 to 100 years, and lived in 24 United States geographic areas. In the prospective study, cohorts were assigned on the basis of participant-reported clinical history obtained from a screening survey and a study questionnaire. For ImmuneRACE Cohort 3, a participant was defined as recovered based on two consecutive negative NP/OP PCR tests, clearance by a healthcare professional, or resolution of symptoms. Each participant in the prospective study had whole blood, serum and a nasopharyngeal or oropharyngeal swab collected by mobile phlebotomists. Participants in the prospective study had the option to provide additional blood draws and questionnaires over a roughly two-month period. Prospective study blood samples were shipped either frozen or at room temperature before DNA extraction.

The receptor chain draws on TRBV10-3 and TRBJ1-1; 8 nucleotides in the junction match TRBD1. Sequencing was performed on PBMCs or T cells enriched from blood (not recorded which). This clonotype originated in a woman aged 25 to 39 who had recovered from COVID-19. The bases are TGTGCCATCAGTGAGGGTCTAGACAGGGGGAACACTGAAGCTTTCTTT. It specifies CAISEGLDRGNTEAFF.